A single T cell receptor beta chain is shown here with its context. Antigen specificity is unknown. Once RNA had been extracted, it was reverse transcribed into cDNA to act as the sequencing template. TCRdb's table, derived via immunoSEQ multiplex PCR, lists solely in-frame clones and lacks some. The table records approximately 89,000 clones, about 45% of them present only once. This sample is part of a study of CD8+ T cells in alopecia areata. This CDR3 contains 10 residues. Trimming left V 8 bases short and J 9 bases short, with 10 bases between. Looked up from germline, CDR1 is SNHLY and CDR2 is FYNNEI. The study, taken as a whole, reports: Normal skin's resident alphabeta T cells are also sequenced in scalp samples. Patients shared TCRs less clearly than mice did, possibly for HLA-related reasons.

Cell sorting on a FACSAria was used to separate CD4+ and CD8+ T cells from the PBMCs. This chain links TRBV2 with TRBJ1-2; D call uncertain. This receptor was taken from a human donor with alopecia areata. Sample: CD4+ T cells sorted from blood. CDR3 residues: CASLVERYTF. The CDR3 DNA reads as TGTGCCAGCTTGGTGGAACGCTACACCTTC.